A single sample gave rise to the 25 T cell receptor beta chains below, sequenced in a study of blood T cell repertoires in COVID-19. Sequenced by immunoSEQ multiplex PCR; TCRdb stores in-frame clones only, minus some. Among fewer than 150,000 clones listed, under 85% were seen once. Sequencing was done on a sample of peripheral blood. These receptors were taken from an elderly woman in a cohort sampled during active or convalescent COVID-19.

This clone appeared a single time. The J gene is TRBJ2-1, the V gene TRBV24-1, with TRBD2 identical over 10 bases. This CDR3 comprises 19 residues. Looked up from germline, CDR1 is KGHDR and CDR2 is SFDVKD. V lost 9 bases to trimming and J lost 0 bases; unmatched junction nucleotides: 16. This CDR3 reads CATLDPGLARKSSYNEQFF. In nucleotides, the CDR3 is TGTGCCACCCTTGACCCGGGACTAGCGAGAAAAAGCTCCTACAATGAGCAGTTCTTC.

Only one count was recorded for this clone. CDR3 loop: CASSPTGAIQPQHF. The CDR3 DNA sequence: TGTGCCAGCAGTCCGACAGGGGCGATTCAGCCCCAGCATTTT. V usage is TRBV6-2 or TRBV6-3 and J usage is TRBJ1-5, with 8 nucleotides matching TRBD1. Trimming took 5 bases from V and 6 from J; bases not matched to a gene: 6. The germline CDR1 and CDR2 sequences are MNHEY and SVGEGT. The CDR3 has 14 residues.

In DNA, the CDR3 is TGTGCCAGTGTGACAGGGCGCCATTCACCCCTCCACTTT. The encoded protein is CASVTGRHSPLHF. The rearrangement links TRBV28 to TRBJ1-6, with TRBD1 identical over 7 bases. The CDR3 length is 13 residues. The J segment lost 8 bases and the V segment lost 9 bases, leaving 7 bases of the junction unmatched. CDR1 is MDHEN, CDR2 SYDVKM, per germline.

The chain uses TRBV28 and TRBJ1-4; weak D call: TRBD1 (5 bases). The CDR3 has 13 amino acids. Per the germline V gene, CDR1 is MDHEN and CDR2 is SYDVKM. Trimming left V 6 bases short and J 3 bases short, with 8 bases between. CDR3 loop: CASRGPANEKLFF. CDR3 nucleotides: TGTGCCAGCAGGGGGCCTGCTAATGAAAAACTGTTTTTT.

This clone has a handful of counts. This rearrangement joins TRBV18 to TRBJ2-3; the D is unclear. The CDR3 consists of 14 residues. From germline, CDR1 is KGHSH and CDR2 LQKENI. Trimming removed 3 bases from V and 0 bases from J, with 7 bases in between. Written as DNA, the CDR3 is TGTGCCAGCTCACCCGCCAGAAGCACAGATACGCAGTATTTT. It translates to CASSPARSTDTQYF.

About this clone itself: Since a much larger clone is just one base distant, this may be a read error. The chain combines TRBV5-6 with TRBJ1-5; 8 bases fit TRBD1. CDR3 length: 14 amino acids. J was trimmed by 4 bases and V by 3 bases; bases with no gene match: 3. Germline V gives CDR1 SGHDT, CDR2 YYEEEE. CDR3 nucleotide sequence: TGTGCCAGCAGCTCGGACAGGGTAAATCAGCCCCAGCATTTT. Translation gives CASSSDRVNQPQHF.

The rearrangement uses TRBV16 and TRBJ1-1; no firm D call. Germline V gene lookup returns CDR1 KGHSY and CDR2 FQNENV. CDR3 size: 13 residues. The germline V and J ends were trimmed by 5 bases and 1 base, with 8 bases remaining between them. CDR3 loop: CASSDNRNTEAFF. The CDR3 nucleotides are TGTGCCAGCAGCGACAATCGGAACACTGAAGCTTTCTTT.

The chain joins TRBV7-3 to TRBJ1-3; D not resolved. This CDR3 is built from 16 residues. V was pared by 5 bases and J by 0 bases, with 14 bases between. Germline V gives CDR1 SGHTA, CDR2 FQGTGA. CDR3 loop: CASSPRGLLSGNTIYF. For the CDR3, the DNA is TGTGCCAGCAGCCCCCGGGGATTGCTCTCTGGAAACACCATATATTTT.

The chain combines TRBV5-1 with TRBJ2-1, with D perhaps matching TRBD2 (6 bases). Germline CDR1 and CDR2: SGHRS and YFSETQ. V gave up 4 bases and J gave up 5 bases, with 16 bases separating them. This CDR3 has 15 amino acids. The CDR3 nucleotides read TGCGCCAGCAGCCATATGGGATCGGGGGACAATGAGCAGTTCTTC. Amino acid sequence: CASSHMGSGDNEQFF.

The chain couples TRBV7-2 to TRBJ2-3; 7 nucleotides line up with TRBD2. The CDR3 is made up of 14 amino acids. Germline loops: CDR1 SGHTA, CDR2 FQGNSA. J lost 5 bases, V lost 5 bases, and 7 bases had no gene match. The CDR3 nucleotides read TGTGCCAGCAGCACAGGACTAGTAATAGATACGCAGTATTTT. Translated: CASSTGLVIDTQYF. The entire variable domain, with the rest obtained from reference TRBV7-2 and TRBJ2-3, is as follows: GAGVSQSPSNKVTEKGKDVELRCDPISGHTALYWYRQSLGQGLEFLIYFQGNSAPDKSGLPSDRFSAERTGGSVSTLTIQRTQQEDSAVYLCASSTGLVIDTQYFGPGTRLTVL.

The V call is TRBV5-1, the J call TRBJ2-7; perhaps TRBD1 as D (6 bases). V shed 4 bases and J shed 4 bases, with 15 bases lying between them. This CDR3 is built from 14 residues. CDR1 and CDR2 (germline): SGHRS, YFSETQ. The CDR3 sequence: CASSPMTGPYEQYF. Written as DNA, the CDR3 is TGCGCCAGCAGCCCTATGACAGGCCCGTACGAGCAGTACTTC.

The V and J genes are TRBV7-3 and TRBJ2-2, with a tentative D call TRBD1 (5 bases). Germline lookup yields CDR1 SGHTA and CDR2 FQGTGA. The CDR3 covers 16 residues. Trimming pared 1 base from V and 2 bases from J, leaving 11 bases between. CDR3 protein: CASSLKQGLNTGELFF. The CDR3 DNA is TGTGCCAGCAGCTTAAAGCAGGGTCTAAACACCGGGGAGCTGTTTTTT.

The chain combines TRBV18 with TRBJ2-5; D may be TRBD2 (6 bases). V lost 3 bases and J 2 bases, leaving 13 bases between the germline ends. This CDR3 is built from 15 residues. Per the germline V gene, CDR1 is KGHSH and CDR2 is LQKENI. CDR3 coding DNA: TGTGCCAGCTCACCTCTGGCGGGAAAGCAAGAGACCCAGTACTTC. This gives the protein CASSPLAGKQETQYF.

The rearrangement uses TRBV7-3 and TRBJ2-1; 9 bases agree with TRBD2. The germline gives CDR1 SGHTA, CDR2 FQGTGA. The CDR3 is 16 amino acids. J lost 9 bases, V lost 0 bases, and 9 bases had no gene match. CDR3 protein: CASSLTSGTSIVEQFF. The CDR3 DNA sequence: TGTGCCAGCAGCTTAACGAGTGGGACTAGCATCGTTGAGCAGTTCTTC. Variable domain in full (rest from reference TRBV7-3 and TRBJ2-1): GAGVSQTPSNKVTEKGKYVELRCDPISGHTALYWYRQSLGQGPEFLIYFQGTGAADDSGLPNDRFFAVRPEGSVSTLKIQRTERGDSAVYLCASSLTSGTSIVEQFFGPGTRLTVL.

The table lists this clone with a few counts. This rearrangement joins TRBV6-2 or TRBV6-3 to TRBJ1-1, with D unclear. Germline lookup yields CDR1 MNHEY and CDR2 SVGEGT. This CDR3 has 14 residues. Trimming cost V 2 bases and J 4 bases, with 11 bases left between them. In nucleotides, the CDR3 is TGTGCCAGCAGTTACGAGCGGCGTAGCACTGAAGCTTTCTTT. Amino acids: CASSYERRSTEAFF.

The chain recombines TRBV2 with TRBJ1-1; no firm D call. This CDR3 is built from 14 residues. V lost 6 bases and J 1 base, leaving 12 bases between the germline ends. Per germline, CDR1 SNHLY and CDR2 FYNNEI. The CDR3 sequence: CASRIGIGNTEAFF. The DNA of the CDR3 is TGTGCCAGCAGAATCGGGATAGGGAACACTGAAGCTTTCTTT.

This CDR3 is CASSPGHGNSPLHF. The CDR3 DNA is TGCGCCAGCAGCCCCGGACACGGGAATTCACCCCTCCACTTT. This sequence joins TRBV5-1 and TRBJ1-6, with D possibly TRBD1 on 5 matching bases. This CDR3 spans 14 amino acids. CDR1 and CDR2 from the germline V gene are SGHRS and YFSETQ. Trimming took off 4 bases at V and 7 bases at J, with 12 bases between the two ends.

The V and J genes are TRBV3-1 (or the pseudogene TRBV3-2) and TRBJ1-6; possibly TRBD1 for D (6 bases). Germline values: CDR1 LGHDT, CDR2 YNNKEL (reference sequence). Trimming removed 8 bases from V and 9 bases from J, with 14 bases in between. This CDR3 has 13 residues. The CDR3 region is CASATRGGSPLHF. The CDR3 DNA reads TGTGCCAGCGCGACACGAGGGGGTTCACCCCTCCACTTT.

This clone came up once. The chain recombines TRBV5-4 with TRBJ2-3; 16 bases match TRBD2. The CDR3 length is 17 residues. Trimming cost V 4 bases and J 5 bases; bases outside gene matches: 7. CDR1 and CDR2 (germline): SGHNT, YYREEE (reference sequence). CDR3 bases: TGTGCCAGCAGCGGGACTAGCGGGGGGGCTTTGGGAGATACGCAGTATTTT. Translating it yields CASSGTSGGALGDTQYF.

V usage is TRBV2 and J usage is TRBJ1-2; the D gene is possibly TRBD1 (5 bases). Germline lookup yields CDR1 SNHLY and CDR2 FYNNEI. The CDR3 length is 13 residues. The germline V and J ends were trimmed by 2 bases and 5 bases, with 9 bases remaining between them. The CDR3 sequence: CASSEWQGYGYTF. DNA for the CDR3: TGTGCCAGCAGTGAATGGCAGGGATATGGCTACACCTTC.

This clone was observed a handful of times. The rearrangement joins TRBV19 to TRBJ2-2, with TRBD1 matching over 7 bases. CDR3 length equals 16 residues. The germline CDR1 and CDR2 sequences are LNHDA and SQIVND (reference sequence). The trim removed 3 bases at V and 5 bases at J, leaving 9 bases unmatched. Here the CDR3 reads CASSIRGTAGTGELFF. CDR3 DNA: TGTGCCAGTAGTATCCGTGGGACAGCTGGGACCGGGGAGCTGTTTTTT. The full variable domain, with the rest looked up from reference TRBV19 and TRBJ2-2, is DGGITQSPKYLFRKEGQNVTLSCEQNLNHDAMYWYRQDPGQGLRLIYYSQIVNDFQKGDIAEGYSVSREKKESFPLTVTSAQKNPTAFYLCASSIRGTAGTGELFFGEGSRLTVL.

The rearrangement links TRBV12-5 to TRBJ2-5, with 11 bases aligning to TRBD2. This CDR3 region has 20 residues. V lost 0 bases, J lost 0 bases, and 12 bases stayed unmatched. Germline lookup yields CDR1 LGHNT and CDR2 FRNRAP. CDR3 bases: TGTGCTAGTGGTTTGGTACGTAGCGGGGGGGGCCCCTCTTACCAAGAGACCCAGTACTTC. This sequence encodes CASGLVRSGGGPSYQETQYF.

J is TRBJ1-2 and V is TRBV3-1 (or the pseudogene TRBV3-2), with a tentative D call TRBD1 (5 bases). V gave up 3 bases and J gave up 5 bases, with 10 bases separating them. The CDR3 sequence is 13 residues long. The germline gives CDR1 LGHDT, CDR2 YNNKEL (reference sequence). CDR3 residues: CASSHIRGYGYTF. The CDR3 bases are TGTGCCAGCAGCCACATCCGGGGGTATGGCTACACCTTC.

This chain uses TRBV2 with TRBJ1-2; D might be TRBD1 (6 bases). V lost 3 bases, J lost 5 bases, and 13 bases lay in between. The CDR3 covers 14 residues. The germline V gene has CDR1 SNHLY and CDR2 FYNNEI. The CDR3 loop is CASSEGRTVYGYTF. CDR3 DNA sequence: TGTGCCAGCAGTGAGGGTAGGACAGTATATGGCTACACCTTC.

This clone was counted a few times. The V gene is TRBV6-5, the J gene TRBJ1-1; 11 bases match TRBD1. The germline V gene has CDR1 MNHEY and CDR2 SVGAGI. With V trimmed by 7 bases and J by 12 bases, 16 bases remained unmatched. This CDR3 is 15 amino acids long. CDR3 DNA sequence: TGTGCCAGCAATATAAGATCCCGGACAGGGGGCGAAACTTTCTTT. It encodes CASNIRSRTGGETFF.